This T cell receptor beta chain was sequenced during a study of cytomegalovirus exposure and HLA in healthy donors. Vbeta (60) and Jbeta (13) primers were used in the PCR. The method was immunoSEQ multiplex PCR; TCRdb's version includes in-frame clones alone and lacks a portion of them. The data show around 210,000 clones, around 78% seen once. This clone was counted between two and nine times. The V end lost 6 bases, the J end lost 5 bases, and 12 bases lay between the germline ends. The CDR3 has 13 residues. Germline V lookup: CDR1 SNHLY, CDR2 FYNNEI. The chain is built from TRBV2 and TRBJ2-3, with D perhaps matching TRBD1 (6 bases). This sequence was found in a boy aged 5-17 years in good health and CMV-seronegative. The sequencing input was PBMCs. CDR3 residues: CASRVDRQDTQYF. The CDR3 DNA follows: TGTGCCAGCAGGGTGGACAGACAAGATACGCAGTATTTT. Full variable domain (rest looked up from reference TRBV2 and TRBJ2-3): EPEVTQTPSHQVTQMGQEVILRCVPISNHLYFYWYRQILGQKVEFLVSFYNNEISEKSEIFDDQFSVERPDGSNFTLKIRSTKLEDSAMYFCASRVDRQDTQYFGPGTRLTVL.